A single sample gave rise to the 32 T cell receptor beta chains below, sequenced in a study of blood T cell repertoires in COVID-19. This table comes from immunoSEQ multiplex PCR, and its TCRdb copy is limited to in-frame clones, with some not included. This sample yields about 120,000 clones, of which just under 90% are seen a single time; approximately 4.4% belongs to the top ten. The sample taken for sequencing was peripheral blood. These receptors originate from a woman aged 45 to 65 with acute or convalescent COVID-19.

This rearrangement joins TRBV30 to TRBJ1-2, with 7 bases lining up with TRBD1. V shed 2 bases and J 5 bases; nucleotides not matched to a gene: 11. CDR1 is GTSNPN, CDR2 SVGIG, per germline (reference sequence). The CDR3 loop spans 15 amino acids. The CDR3 spells CAWSRALGQIYGYTF. CDR3 bases: TGTGCCTGGAGTCGAGCCCTGGGACAGATATATGGCTACACCTTC.

The rearrangement links TRBV27 to TRBJ1-2; perhaps TRBD1 as D (5 bases). Deletions cut 6 bases from V and 0 bases from J, with 20 bases between. The CDR3 has 17 amino acids. CDR1 is MNHEY and CDR2 is SMNVEV in the germline V gene (reference sequence). DNA of the CDR3: TGTGCCAGCAGACCCCCCAGGGAGGGAGCCACTAACTATGGCTACACCTTC. Its protein product is CASRPPREGATNYGYTF.

This CDR3 reads CASSQDTGAESGYTF. The CDR3 nucleotides read TGCGCCAGCAGCCAAGACACAGGCGCTGAAAGTGGCTACACCTTC. The rearrangement links TRBV4-3 to TRBJ1-2, with D possibly matching TRBD1 (5 bases). Trimming cost V 0 bases and J 7 bases, with 15 bases left between them. The CDR3 runs to 15 residues. CDR1 is LGHNA and CDR2 is YSLEER in the germline V gene.

This chain joins TRBV5-1 and TRBJ2-7; TRBD1 matches 8 bases. CDR3 size: 13 residues. The germline gives CDR1 SGHRS, CDR2 YFSETQ. V shed 3 bases, J shed 6 bases, and the junction held 5 bases outside the gene matches. The CDR3 protein is CASSSTGVAEQYF. Here the CDR3 DNA reads TGCGCCAGCAGCTCGACAGGGGTTGCCGAGCAGTACTTC.

This chain uses TRBV5-1 with TRBJ1-1; D perhaps matches TRBD1 (5 bases). Looked up from germline, CDR1 is SGHRS and CDR2 is YFSETQ. The ends were cut back, 3 bases at V and 5 bases at J, with 11 bases in the middle. The CDR3 is 13 residues long. In DNA, the CDR3 is TGCGCCAGCAGCTGGGGAGGGGATACTGAAGCTTTCTTT. It encodes CASSWGGDTEAFF.

The gene calls are TRBV5-1 and TRBJ1-1, with D possibly being TRBD1 (6 bases). V was clipped by 0 bases and J by 3 bases, with 18 bases between them. CDR3 size: 17 residues. Germline values: CDR1 SGHRS, CDR2 YFSETQ. The CDR3 here is CASSLEGVGYVDTEAFF. CDR3 DNA: TGCGCCAGCAGCTTGGAGGGGGTAGGATATGTGGACACTGAAGCTTTCTTT.

On this clone itself: Other DNA sequences of this sample code for an identical CDR3. The J gene is TRBJ1-1, the V gene TRBV19, with 9 bases lining up with TRBD1. Germline V gene data show CDR1 as LNHDA and CDR2 as SQIVND (reference sequence). The CDR3 covers 14 residues. V trimming: 3 bases; J trimming: 1 base; junction bases outside the gene matches: 0. Here the CDR3 reads CASSMDRGNTEAFF. The CDR3 DNA follows: TGTGCCAGTAGTATGGACAGGGGGAACACTGAAGCTTTCTTT. Looking up the rest from reference TRBV19 and TRBJ1-1 gives the full variable domain: DGGITQSPKYLFRKEGQNVTLSCEQNLNHDAMYWYRQDPGQGLRLIYYSQIVNDFQKGDIAEGYSVSREKKESFPLTVTSAQKNPTAFYLCASSMDRGNTEAFFGQGTRLTVV.

CDR3 nucleotide sequence: TGTGCCAGCAGTTACTCAAGGGAGTCGGCTCAGCCCCAGCATTTT. This codes for CASSYSRESAQPQHF. The chain has TRBV6-2 or TRBV6-3 and TRBJ1-5; D remains unclear. The V gene lost 0 bases and the J gene lost 6 bases, with 12 bases spanning the gap. Per the germline V gene, CDR1 is MNHEY and CDR2 is SVGEGT. The CDR3 is 15 residues long.

The chain joins TRBV18 to TRBJ1-1, with D possibly TRBD1 on 5 matching bases. CDR1 and CDR2 (germline): KGHSH, LQKENI. V was pared by 2 bases and J by 1 base, with 14 bases between. The CDR3 has 16 amino acids. The CDR3 DNA reads TGTGCCAGCTCACCATCGGTAGGGGTTTGGAACACTGAAGCTTTCTTT. This gives the protein CASSPSVGVWNTEAFF. Supplemented by reference TRBV18 and TRBJ1-1, the full variable domain reads NAGVMQNPRHLVRRRGQEARLRCSPMKGHSHVYWYRQLPEEGLKFMVYLQKENIIDESGMPKERFSAEFPKEGPSILRIQQVVRGDSAAYFCASSPSVGVWNTEAFFGQGTRLTVV.

This clone was seen more than once but under ten times. The chain carries TRBV7-2 and TRBJ2-7; D gene ambiguous. This CDR3 spans 13 amino acids. Germline CDR1 and CDR2: SGHTA and FQGNSA. Deletions cut 1 base from V and 1 base from J, with 5 bases between. This CDR3 reads CASSLVSSYEQYF. For the CDR3, the DNA is TGTGCCAGCAGCTTAGTGTCGTCCTACGAGCAGTACTTC.

The CDR3 loop reads CASSQQGLAGNTGELFF. In nucleotides, the CDR3 is TGCGCCAGCAGCCAACAGGGACTAGCGGGAAACACCGGGGAGCTGTTTTTT. This sequence joins TRBV4-3 and TRBJ2-2; the match to TRBD2 covers 13 bases. V shed 2 bases, J shed 2 bases, and the junction held 2 bases outside the gene matches. Germline CDR1 and CDR2: LGHNA and YSLEER. The CDR3 is 17 amino acids.

This rearrangement joins TRBV5-1 to TRBJ2-3; D may be TRBD2 (6 bases). Germline CDR1 reads SGHRS; CDR2 reads YFSETQ. With 1 base removed from V and 0 bases from J, the gap between germline ends came to 12 bases. The CDR3 spans 16 residues. The CDR3 region is CASSLRGYSSTDTQYF. For the CDR3, the DNA is TGCGCCAGCAGCTTGCGGGGGTACTCTAGCACAGATACGCAGTATTTT.

The J gene is TRBJ2-7, the V gene TRBV6-6, with 7 bases lining up with TRBD2. Per germline, CDR1 MNHNY and CDR2 SVGAGI (reference sequence). CDR3 length equals 18 residues. Trimming at V came to 5 bases and at J to 4 bases, leaving 20 bases not matched to a gene. Here the CDR3 DNA reads TGTGCCAGCAGTCCACGCCGGCCTAGCGGATACCTCAGGTACGAGCAGTACTTC. Its protein product is CASSPRRPSGYLRYEQYF.

The chain couples TRBV6-5 to TRBJ1-5, with D tentatively TRBD1 (5 bases). V lost 6 bases, J lost 3 bases, and 15 bases lay in between. CDR1 is MNHEY and CDR2 is SVGAGI in the germline V gene. The CDR3 covers 15 residues. CDR3: CASSPGGFDNQPQHF. Written as DNA, the CDR3 is TGTGCCAGCAGCCCGGGGGGTTTTGACAATCAGCCCCAGCATTTT.

The genes are TRBV2 and TRBJ2-1; 9 bases line up with TRBD2. The junction had 19 bases not matched to a gene; V was cut back by 6 bases and J by 7 bases. Germline V gene data show CDR1 as SNHLY and CDR2 as FYNNEI. CDR3 length: 18 amino acids. The CDR3 nucleotides are TGTGCCAGCAGCCAGACTAGCGGCGCCCTGAGCTCGGGGAATGAGCAGTTCTTC. Translating it yields CASSQTSGALSSGNEQFF.

This clone is large within its sample. The gene calls are TRBV7-9 and TRBJ1-2; 10 positions match TRBD1. V shed 3 bases and J 4 bases; nucleotides not matched to a gene: 8. Germline values: CDR1 SEHNR, CDR2 FQNEAQ (reference sequence). The CDR3 runs to 16 residues. CDR3 in amino acids: CASSFDRGLRGYGYTF. DNA for the CDR3: TGTGCCAGCAGCTTTGACAGGGGGCTTCGGGGCTATGGCTACACCTTC.

This clone was counted once. This chain connects TRBV28 to TRBJ2-3; TRBD1 is a possible D gene (5 bases). The CDR3 sequence is 12 residues long. Trimming removed 6 bases at V and 3 bases at J, with 7 bases between. Per the germline V gene, CDR1 is MDHEN and CDR2 is SYDVKM. CDR3 sequence: CASRYRTDTQYF. The CDR3 DNA sequence: TGTGCCAGCAGGTACAGGACAGATACGCAGTATTTT.

V and J are TRBV3-1 (or the pseudogene TRBV3-2) and TRBJ2-7; 8 bases align to TRBD2. V shed 4 bases, J shed 5 bases, and the junction held 4 bases outside the gene matches. The CDR3 length is 13 residues. The germline CDR1 and CDR2 sequences are LGHDT and YNNKEL (reference sequence). This CDR3 reads CASSRGRSHEQYF. As DNA, the CDR3 is TGTGCCAGCAGCCGCGGGAGGTCTCACGAGCAGTACTTC.

V usage is TRBV15 and J usage is TRBJ2-7; 7 bases line up with TRBD1. The germline V gene encodes CDR1 LNHNV and CDR2 YYDKDF (reference sequence). The junction had 6 bases not matched to a gene; V was cut back by 1 base and J by 3 bases. The CDR3 is 15 residues long. CDR3 DNA sequence: TGTGCCACCAGCAGAGGATTAGGGGGCGGCTACGAGCAGTACTTC. This encodes CATSRGLGGGYEQYF.

The J gene is TRBJ1-2, the V gene TRBV15; a possible D gene is TRBD1 (6 bases). In germline, CDR1 is LNHNV, CDR2 YYDKDF (reference sequence). The V end was cut by 0 bases, the J end by 5 bases, with 16 bases between. The CDR3 sequence is 16 residues long. The CDR3 reads CATSRDLGALGYGYTF. As DNA, the CDR3 is TGTGCCACCAGCAGAGATCTGGGGGCTCTTGGGTATGGCTACACCTTC.

The J gene is TRBJ1-5, the V gene TRBV3-1 (or the pseudogene TRBV3-2); 9 positions agree with TRBD1. Looked up from germline, CDR1 is LGHDT and CDR2 is YNNKEL (reference sequence). The CDR3 is 16 residues long. The V segment lost 1 base and the J segment 4 bases; nucleotides outside the gene matches: 5. The CDR3 spells CASSQGTGGRNQPQHF. The DNA for the CDR3 is TGTGCCAGCAGCCAAGGAACAGGGGGCCGTAATCAGCCCCAGCATTTT.

The gene calls are TRBV25-1 and TRBJ2-1; 10 nucleotides align to TRBD2. This CDR3 contains 15 residues. The junction had 2 bases not matched to a gene; V was cut back by 3 bases and J by 3 bases. The germline V gene has CDR1 MGHDK and CDR2 SYGVNS. The CDR3 region is CASSDTSGVYNEQFF. The CDR3 DNA reads as TGTGCCAGCAGTGATACTAGCGGGGTCTACAATGAGCAGTTCTTC.

The CDR3: CSVTSGALYEQYF. CDR3 coding DNA: TGCAGCGTCACTAGCGGGGCCCTCTACGAGCAGTACTTC. This chain uses TRBV29-1 with TRBJ2-7; 10 nucleotides match TRBD2. Per the germline V gene, CDR1 is SQVTM and CDR2 is ANQGSEA. The junction had 5 bases not matched to a gene; V was cut back by 6 bases and J by 3 bases. CDR3 size: 13 residues.

The V and J genes are TRBV28 and TRBJ1-2, with D tentatively TRBD1 (5 bases). In germline, CDR1 is MDHEN, CDR2 SYDVKM. The CDR3 has 13 amino acids. V was trimmed by 5 bases and J by 5 bases, leaving 12 bases between them. CDR3 sequence: CASSRAGKYGYTF. CDR3 nucleotides: TGTGCCAGCAGTCGTGCAGGGAAGTATGGCTACACCTTC.

The chain carries TRBV30 and TRBJ1-1, with D possibly TRBD1 on 5 matching bases. The germline V gene encodes CDR1 GTSNPN and CDR2 SVGIG (reference sequence). This CDR3 region has 11 residues. Trimming took 8 bases from V and 1 from J, leaving 8 bases between them. The DNA for the CDR3 is TGTGCCCAAACAGGGAACACTGAAGCTTTCTTT. Its protein is CAQTGNTEAFF. Variable domain in full (rest from reference TRBV30 and TRBJ1-1): SQTIHQWPATLVQPVGSPLSLECTVEGTSNPNLYWYRQAAGRGLQLLFYSVGIGQISSEVPQNLSASRPQDRQFILSSKKLLLSDSGFYLCAQTGNTEAFFGQGTRLTVV.

The chain carries TRBV30 and TRBJ1-2, with D possibly being TRBD1 (6 bases). The CDR3 totals 14 residues. Between the trimmed V and J ends, which lost 6 bases and 6 bases, there was a span of 20 bases. In germline, CDR1 is GTSNPN, CDR2 SVGIG (reference sequence). The chain's CDR3 is CACSTVGGGHGYTF. The DNA of the CDR3 is TGTGCCTGCTCTACCGTCGGGGGGGGCCATGGCTACACCTTC.

This sequence joins TRBV2 and TRBJ1-2; D is perhaps TRBD1 (6 bases). The CDR3 has 14 amino acids. V gave up 6 bases and J gave up 3 bases, with 14 bases separating them. CDR1 and CDR2 from the germline V gene are SNHLY and FYNNEI. The CDR3 DNA is TGTGCCAGCAGAGGGGGACAAATGCACTATGGCTACACCTTC. Its protein is CASRGGQMHYGYTF.

The chain combines TRBV28 with TRBJ2-7; possible D gene TRBD2, 5 bases. Trimming took 5 bases from V and 2 from J, leaving 19 bases between them. This CDR3 comprises 16 residues. The germline V gene encodes CDR1 MDHEN and CDR2 SYDVKM. CDR3 in amino acids: CASSPPLWEITYEQYF. The CDR3 DNA follows: TGTGCCAGCAGTCCCCCCTTGTGGGAGATAACCTACGAGCAGTACTTC.

Only a few counts were recorded for this clone. The chain joins TRBV24-1 to TRBJ1-5; D is undetermined. Deletions cut 5 bases from V and 2 bases from J, with 6 bases between. This CDR3 is built from 13 residues. CDR1 and CDR2 (germline): KGHDR, SFDVKD. The CDR3 is CATSAQGNQPQHF. CDR3 sequence (DNA): TGTGCCACCAGTGCGCAGGGCAATCAGCCCCAGCATTTT.

J is TRBJ2-2 and V is TRBV10-3; 10 bases agree with TRBD1. Germline trimming cut 8 bases from V and 5 bases from J; bases unmatched to any gene: 11. This CDR3 region has 16 residues. In germline, CDR1 is ENHRY, CDR2 SYGVKD. The CDR3 here is CAIWGQGKSRTGELFF. DNA for the CDR3: TGTGCCATCTGGGGACAGGGGAAGAGCCGGACCGGGGAGCTGTTTTTT.

The chain carries TRBV7-8 and TRBJ1-3, with 10 bases fitting TRBD1. The CDR3 spans 17 residues. CDR1 SGHVS and CDR2 FQNEAQ come from the germline V gene. Trimming at V came to 3 bases and at J to 2 bases, leaving 7 bases not matched to a gene. This chain's CDR3 is CASSLEGQGWTGNTIYF. DNA for the CDR3: TGTGCCAGCAGCTTGGAGGGACAGGGGTGGACTGGAAACACCATATATTTT.

The chain links TRBV27 to TRBJ1-6; D possibly corresponds to TRBD1 (6 bases). Germline CDR1 and CDR2: MNHEY and SMNVEV (reference sequence). The V and J ends lost 10 bases and 7 bases respectively, with 14 bases between them. The CDR3 extends over 13 amino acids. The CDR3 DNA is TGTGCCACCGGACAGTTTTTGAATTCACCCCTCCACTTT. This encodes CATGQFLNSPLHF.